The clone carrying this TCR beta chain showed up many times. The antigen is unknown. This sample stems from a study of Graves' ophthalmopathy and Graves' hyperthyroidism. At the level of the study: Untreated patients at initial diagnosis provided peripheral blood. Study-wide results and limits: A model of 13 signatures distinguished ophthalmopathy from stable hyperthyroidism at approximately 88% sensitivity and roughly 82% specificity. Also, most clonotypes expanded in the thyroid above 0.001 frequency appeared in blood.

Diagnostic conclusions were grounded in clinical symptoms, serum thyroxine, TRAb, thyroid ultrasound and orbital computed tomography. This CDR3 spans 11 amino acids. The germline gives CDR1 GTSNPN, CDR2 SVGIG (reference sequence). V lost 2 bases to trimming and J lost 3 bases, with 5 bases between them. The sequenced template was RNA, covering the TCR beta CDR3 region. HTBI primers served in a first-round RT-PCR, which a second-round multiplex PCR followed. Each CDR3 protein gets one entry after TCRdb re-called the multiplex PCR reads with MiXCR. The sample carries around 400,000 distinct CDR3 sequences, more than 20% recorded once.

Material for sequencing was peripheral blood. The TCR was taken from a woman aged 18-30 years with stable Graves' hyperthyroidism. This sequence joins TRBV30 and TRBJ2-7; D gene unclear. This CDR3 reads CAWSSHYEQYF. As DNA, the CDR3 is TGTGCCTGGAGTTCCCACTACGAGCAGTACTTC.